The 26 T cell receptor beta chains given below trace back to one sample, sequenced in a study of T-cell memory formation after mild COVID-19. TCRdb re-called the 5' RACE reads through MiXCR, storing one row per CDR3 protein. Seen here are around 310,000 distinct CDR3 sequences, 13% to 15% observed once, and the top ten hold 21%. Input material: PBMCs or a T cell subset sorted from them (not recorded which). These receptors were taken from a man younger than 35 who had mild COVID-19 (a few samples of this study predate the infection). Cell type and time point are not known.

This sequence joins TRBV5-6 and TRBJ1-4, with D possibly TRBD1 on 5 matching bases. The CDR3 contains 13 residues. Deletions cut 2 bases from V and 7 bases from J, with 9 bases between. Per the germline V gene, CDR1 is SGHDT and CDR2 is YYEEEE. The CDR3 region is CASSFQGREKLFF. DNA for the CDR3: TGTGCCAGCAGCTTCCAGGGTCGTGAAAAACTGTTTTTT. Complete variable domain (other parts from reference TRBV5-6 and TRBJ1-4): DAGVTQSPTHLIKTRGQQVTLRCSPKSGHDTVSWYQQALGQGPQFIFQYYEEEERQRGNFPDRFSGHQFPNYSSELNVNALLLGDSALYLCASSFQGREKLFFGSGTQLSVL.

The sample holds a few counts of this clonotype. This chain joins TRBV5-1 and TRBJ2-1, with TRBD2 matching 11 bases. Germline assignment: CDR1 SGHRS and CDR2 YFSETQ. CDR3 length equals 16 residues. V dropped 2 bases and J dropped 3; count of bases not matched to a gene: 4. CDR3 amino acids: CASSLPTSGGYNEQFF. CDR3 bases: TGCGCCAGCAGCTTACCTACTAGCGGGGGCTACAATGAGCAGTTCTTC.

This clonotype was picked up a small number of times. The chain recombines TRBV7-9 with TRBJ1-5, with D uncertain. CDR1 and CDR2 from the germline V gene are SEHNR and FQNEAQ (reference sequence). The CDR3 extends over 13 amino acids. Trimming cost V 5 bases and J 5 bases, with 10 bases left between them. CDR3: CASSLQRDQPQHF. The CDR3 nucleotides read TGTGCCAGCAGCCTACAACGGGATCAGCCCCAGCATTTT.

In its sample, this clonotype was seen a few times. The chain couples TRBV4-1 to TRBJ1-5, with D possibly matching TRBD1 (6 bases). V lost 5 bases and J lost 7, with 18 bases in between. Germline CDR1 is MGHRA and CDR2 is YSYEKL. The CDR3 has 15 amino acids. CDR3 protein: CASSEITGSGQPQHF. The CDR3 nucleotides are TGCGCCAGCAGCGAAATAACAGGGTCGGGGCAGCCCCAGCATTTT.

The chain employs TRBV6-5 and TRBJ2-7; tentative D call: TRBD2 (6 bases). Germline V gene data show CDR1 as MNHEY and CDR2 as SVGAGI. V lost 2 bases to trimming and J lost 2 bases, with 10 bases between them. This CDR3 has 14 amino acids. CDR3 region: CASSYGGTPYEQYF. In DNA, the CDR3 is TGTGCCAGCAGTTACGGGGGGACTCCCTACGAGCAGTACTTC.

The chain links TRBV20-1 to TRBJ1-6; 7 nucleotides line up with TRBD1. The CDR3 extends over 15 amino acids. Germline V gives CDR1 DFQATT, CDR2 SNEGSKA (reference sequence). The J segment lost 8 bases and the V segment lost 1 base, leaving 8 bases of the junction unmatched. The CDR3 region is CSARGDQGGHSPLHF. CDR3 bases: TGCAGTGCTAGAGGAGACCAAGGGGGCCATTCACCCCTCCACTTT.

The genes are TRBV5-1 and TRBJ1-1, with D maybe TRBD1 (5 bases). Germline V CDR1 and CDR2: SGHRS, YFSETQ. The V gene lost 2 bases and the J gene lost 1 base, with 15 bases spanning the gap. The CDR3 is made up of 16 amino acids. Here the CDR3 reads CASSFSGGGENTEAFF. The DNA of the CDR3 is TGCGCCAGCAGCTTCTCCGGGGGAGGGGAGAACACTGAAGCTTTCTTT. The full variable domain, its missing parts supplied by reference TRBV5-1 and TRBJ1-1, is KAGVTQTPRYLIKTRGQQVTLSCSPISGHRSVSWYQQTPGQGLQFLFEYFSETQRNKGNFPGRFSGRQFSNSRSEMNVSTLELGDSALYLCASSFSGGGENTEAFFGQGTRLTVV.

The V call is TRBV19, the J call TRBJ2-1; 11 bases align to TRBD2. Germline assignment: CDR1 LNHDA and CDR2 SQIVND (reference sequence). After removal of 3 bases from V and 2 bases from J, the junction contained 6 bases not matched to a gene. This CDR3 region has 17 residues. The DNA for the CDR3 is TGTGCCAGTAGTATCACTAGCGGGGGCCATACCTACAATGAGCAGTTCTTC. This sequence encodes CASSITSGGHTYNEQFF.

Only a few counts were recorded for this clonotype. V gene TRBV6-2 or TRBV6-3 combines with J gene TRBJ1-2; D is perhaps TRBD1 (5 bases). CDR1 is MNHEY, CDR2 SVGEGT, per germline. The CDR3 runs 16 residues. Trimming cost V 7 bases and J 1 base, with 19 bases left between them. In nucleotides, the CDR3 is TGTGCCAGCACCAACCCGGGGCCAGCCCTTAACTATGGCTACACCTTC. The encoded protein is CASTNPGPALNYGYTF.

This clonotype occurred a few times. The rearrangement uses TRBV12-3 or TRBV12-4 and TRBJ2-3; D unclear. The CDR3 length is 13 residues. Trimming removed 3 bases from V and 4 bases from J, with 8 bases in between. Written as DNA, the CDR3 is TGTGCCAGCAGTTTTACCGAACCAGATACGCAGTATTTT. Amino acid sequence: CASSFTEPDTQYF.

In this sample, this clonotype turned up a few times. The CDR3 reads CATLDLAKNIQYF. Here the CDR3 DNA reads TGTGCCACCCTAGACTTAGCCAAAAACATTCAGTACTTC. The chain links TRBV2 to TRBJ2-4; D remains ambiguous. Germline V lookup: CDR1 SNHLY, CDR2 FYNNEI. V lost 10 bases and J 0 bases, leaving 10 bases between the germline ends. This CDR3 comprises 13 residues. The variable domain in full, completed from reference TRBV2 and TRBJ2-4, reads EPEVTQTPSHQVTQMGQEVILRCVPISNHLYFYWYRQILGQKVEFLVSFYNNEISEKSEIFDDQFSVERPDGSNFTLKIRSTKLEDSAMYFCATLDLAKNIQYFGAGTRLSVL.

This clonotype appeared many times. The chain joins TRBV10-3 to TRBJ2-2; possible D gene TRBD1, 5 bases. The ends were cut back, 7 bases at V and 0 bases at J, with 15 bases in the middle. Germline CDR1 ENHRY, CDR2 SYGVKD. This CDR3 spans 16 amino acids. The CDR3 sequence is CAIKKEQASNTGELFF. CDR3 DNA: TGTGCCATCAAAAAAGAACAGGCCTCGAACACCGGGGAGCTGTTTTTT.

This sequence joins TRBV5-1 and TRBJ2-3; 14 bases fit TRBD2. This CDR3 region has 17 residues. With 4 bases clipped from V and 6 bases from J, the junction kept 10 bases outside the gene matches. The V gene's germline CDR1 is SGHRS and CDR2 YFSETQ. The CDR3 reads CASSLGLAGGRSDTQYF. The CDR3 bases are TGCGCCAGCAGCCTTGGACTAGCGGGGGGCCGCTCCGATACGCAGTATTTT.

This clonotype was observed a handful of times. The rearrangement joins TRBV7-3 to TRBJ1-2, with 7 bases identical to TRBD1. The ends lost 1 base at V and 7 bases at J; junction bases unmatched: 3. The CDR3 is 13 residues long. Germline loops: CDR1 SGHTA, CDR2 FQGTGA. As DNA, the CDR3 is TGTGCCAGCAGCTTAAGGCAGGGGGGTGGCTACACCTTC. Translation: CASSLRQGGGYTF.

This clonotype showed up many times. The chain carries TRBV6-5 and TRBJ2-4; a possible D gene is TRBD1 (6 bases). V lost 8 bases to trimming and J lost 0 bases, with 17 bases between them. The CDR3 runs 16 residues. The germline V gene encodes CDR1 MNHEY and CDR2 SVGAGI. The chain's CDR3 is CASAHREWGAKNIQYF. Written as DNA, the CDR3 is TGTGCCAGCGCCCACAGGGAATGGGGAGCCAAAAACATTCAGTACTTC.

The chain employs TRBV7-2 and TRBJ2-3, with TRBD2 matching over 7 bases. The CDR3 is 14 amino acids. The ends lost 0 bases at V and 7 bases at J; junction bases unmatched: 4. Germline CDR1 and CDR2: SGHTA and FQGNSA. CDR3 in amino acids: CASSLAAGRNTQYF. The CDR3, as DNA: TGTGCCAGCAGCTTAGCAGCGGGGCGGAATACGCAGTATTTT.

This clonotype has more than one count but fewer than ten. This sequence joins TRBV20-1 and TRBJ1-5; D is ambiguous. CDR1 DFQATT and CDR2 SNEGSKA come from the germline V gene (reference sequence). This CDR3 is built from 14 residues. Trimming cost V 0 bases and J 2 bases, with 8 bases left between them. The CDR3 coding sequence is TGCAGTGCTAGAGATCGAACAGGCAATCAGCCCCAGCATTTT. Amino acids: CSARDRTGNQPQHF.

This clonotype appeared a few times. The chain links TRBV18 to TRBJ2-5, with TRBD2 identical over 10 bases. Per germline, CDR1 KGHSH and CDR2 LQKENI. This CDR3 region has 17 residues. The J segment lost 7 bases and the V segment lost 2 bases, leaving 13 bases of the junction unmatched. The DNA for the CDR3 is TGTGCCAGCTCACCAACTAGCGGGGCCTCCGCTGGGGGGACCCAGTACTTC. Translating gives CASSPTSGASAGGTQYF.

V is TRBV4-1 and J is TRBJ1-4; D not certain. CDR1 and CDR2 (germline): MGHRA, YSYEKL. This CDR3 comprises 15 residues. V was shortened by 5 bases and J by 6 bases, with 16 bases between the two germline ends. CDR3 sequence: CASSGLGFADEKLFF. The CDR3 bases are TGCGCCAGCAGCGGACTAGGGTTCGCAGATGAAAAACTGTTTTTT.

This clonotype showed up just a few times. This chain joins TRBV4-1 and TRBJ1-3, with D hard to call. The CDR3 covers 15 residues. V was pared by 0 bases and J by 4 bases, with 10 bases between. Germline CDR1 and CDR2: MGHRA and YSYEKL. The CDR3 loop is CASSQESGVGNTIYF. The CDR3 coding sequence is TGCGCCAGCAGCCAAGAATCCGGGGTAGGAAACACCATATATTTT.

The V call is TRBV7-2, the J call TRBJ2-5; D unclear. The CDR3 sequence is 14 residues long. Germline lookup yields CDR1 SGHTA and CDR2 FQGNSA. Trimming removed 5 bases at V and 7 bases at J, with 17 bases between. CDR3 protein: CASSLEPGDATQYF. The DNA of the CDR3 is TGTGCCAGCAGCCTAGAGCCAGGAGACGCGACCCAGTACTTC.

This clonotype was counted ten times or more. This chain joins TRBV5-1 and TRBJ2-3; 9 bases are shared with TRBD2. The J segment lost 2 bases and the V segment lost 0 bases, leaving 4 bases of the junction unmatched. Per the germline V gene, CDR1 is SGHRS and CDR2 is YFSETQ. The CDR3 is 16 residues long. The chain's CDR3 is CASSLDPSGNTDTQYF. For the CDR3, the DNA is TGCGCCAGCAGCTTGGACCCTAGCGGGAACACAGATACGCAGTATTTT.

The rearrangement joins TRBV6-1 to TRBJ1-2; no clear D. Trimming took off 2 bases at V and 2 bases at J, with 12 bases between the two ends. CDR1 MNHNS and CDR2 SASEGT come from the germline V gene. The CDR3 totals 15 residues. The CDR3: CASSEYRAPNYGYTF. The DNA for the CDR3 is TGTGCCAGCAGTGAATATCGGGCACCGAACTATGGCTACACCTTC.

This clonotype was detected only a few times. The CDR3 is CASSQVIPGIQPQHF. As DNA, the CDR3 is TGCGCCAGCAGCCAAGTAATCCCAGGGATCCAGCCCCAGCATTTT. The chain employs TRBV4-1 and TRBJ1-5, with D possibly being TRBD1 (5 bases). The V gene lost 1 base and the J gene lost 7 bases, with 14 bases spanning the gap. Germline CDR1 reads MGHRA; CDR2 reads YSYEKL. There are 15 residues in the CDR3.

The chain uses TRBV6-5 and TRBJ2-3; unclear D gene. Trimming removed 0 bases at V and 4 bases at J, with 11 bases between. The CDR3 runs to 15 residues. Looked up from germline, CDR1 is MNHEY and CDR2 is SVGAGI. DNA of the CDR3: TGTGCCAGCAGTTACTCGTGGCCCCCCCCAGATACGCAGTATTTT. This encodes CASSYSWPPPDTQYF.

This clonotype occurred a few times. The chain combines TRBV4-3 with TRBJ1-1, with a weak D call TRBD1 (5 bases). This CDR3 region has 17 residues. Germline assignment: CDR1 LGHNA and CDR2 YSLEER. The V and J ends lost 1 base and 0 bases respectively, with 15 bases between them. CDR3 sequence: CASSQGQWVGMNTEAFF. The DNA of the CDR3 is TGCGCCAGCAGCCAAGGACAGTGGGTGGGTATGAACACTGAAGCTTTCTTT.